The source of this T cell receptor (beta chain) is a study of control samples from healthy donors and cancer patients (dated by TCRdb to 2020 to 2022). Of note for this clone: Its antigen has not been determined. The sample holds no much larger clone one base away, and base qualities are not on file.

V is pared back by 4 bases and J by 3 bases, with 10 bases lying between the germline termini. CDR1 and CDR2 were assigned from the germline V gene as LGHNA and YSLEER. CDR3 length: 13 amino acids, cysteine to phenylalanine. Only the CDR3 part of the read is kept: 39 bases, read in frame from the first base. Receptor libraries were prepared by the immunoSEQ multiplex PCR assay. TCRdb mirrors the immuneACCESS table, restricted to in-frame sequences. Some clones are absent from its copies; in checked studies, under half trace to an unresolved V gene, and the reason for the others is unknown. Present in this sample are over 30,000 clones, 86% of which were seen just once. About 1.5% of the sample comes from the top ten.

The V and J genes are TRBV4-3 and TRBJ2-7; the D gene may be TRBD1 or TRBD2, since each aligns over 5 bases. The sequencing input was PBMCs. The receptor comes from a woman aged 40 to 49 with lung cancer. The CDR3 protein sequence reads: CASSLGAFYEQYF. The bases are TGCGCCAGCAGCCTCGGGGCGTTCTACGAGCAGTACTTC.